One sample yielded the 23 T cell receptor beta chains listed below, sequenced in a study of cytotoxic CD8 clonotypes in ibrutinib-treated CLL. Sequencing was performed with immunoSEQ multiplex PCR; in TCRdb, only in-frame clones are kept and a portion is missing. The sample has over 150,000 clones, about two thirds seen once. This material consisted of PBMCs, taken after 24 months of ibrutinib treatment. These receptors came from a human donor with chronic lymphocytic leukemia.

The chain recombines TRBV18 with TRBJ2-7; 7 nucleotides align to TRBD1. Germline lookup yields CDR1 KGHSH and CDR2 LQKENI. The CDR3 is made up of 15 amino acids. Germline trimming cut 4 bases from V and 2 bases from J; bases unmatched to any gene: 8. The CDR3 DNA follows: TGTGCCAGCTCACTCCGACAGGGACAAGCCTACGAGCAGTACTTC. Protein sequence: CASSLRQGQAYEQYF.

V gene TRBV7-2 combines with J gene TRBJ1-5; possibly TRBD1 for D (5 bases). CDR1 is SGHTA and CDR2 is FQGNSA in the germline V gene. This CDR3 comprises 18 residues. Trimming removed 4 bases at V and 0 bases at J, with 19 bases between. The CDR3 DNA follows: TGTGCCAGCAGCTCGTCCCGGGACCTACGATATAGCAATCAGCCCCAGCATTTT. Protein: CASSSSRDLRYSNQPQHF.

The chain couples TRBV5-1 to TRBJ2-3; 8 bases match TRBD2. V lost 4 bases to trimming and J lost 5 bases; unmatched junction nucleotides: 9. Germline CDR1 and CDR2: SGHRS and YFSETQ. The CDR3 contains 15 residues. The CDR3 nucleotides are TGCGCCAGCAGCGAAGTACTAGCGGAGATAGATACGCAGTATTTT. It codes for CASSEVLAEIDTQYF.

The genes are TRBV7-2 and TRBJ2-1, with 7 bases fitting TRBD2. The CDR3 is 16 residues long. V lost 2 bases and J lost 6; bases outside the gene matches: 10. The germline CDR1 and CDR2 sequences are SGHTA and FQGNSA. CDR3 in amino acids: CASSLLSLAAFNEQFF. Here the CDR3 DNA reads TGTGCCAGCAGCTTACTATCGCTAGCGGCATTCAATGAGCAGTTCTTC.

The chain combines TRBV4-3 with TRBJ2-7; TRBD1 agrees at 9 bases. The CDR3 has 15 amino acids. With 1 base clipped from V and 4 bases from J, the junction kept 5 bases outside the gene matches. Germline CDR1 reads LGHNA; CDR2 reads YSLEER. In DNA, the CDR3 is TGCGCCAGCAGCCAAGCGGACAGGGGACTGTACGAGCAGTACTTC. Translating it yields CASSQADRGLYEQYF.

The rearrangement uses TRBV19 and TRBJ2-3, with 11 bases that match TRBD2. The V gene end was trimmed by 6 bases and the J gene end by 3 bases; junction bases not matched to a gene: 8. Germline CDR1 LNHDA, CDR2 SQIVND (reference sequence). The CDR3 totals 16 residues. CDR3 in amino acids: CASSKPGLAATDTQYF. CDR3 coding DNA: TGTGCCAGTAGCAAACCGGGACTAGCGGCAACAGATACGCAGTATTTT. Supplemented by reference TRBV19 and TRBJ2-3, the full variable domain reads DGGITQSPKYLFRKEGQNVTLSCEQNLNHDAMYWYRQDPGQGLRLIYYSQIVNDFQKGDIAEGYSVSREKKESFPLTVTSAQKNPTAFYLCASSKPGLAATDTQYFGPGTRLTVL.

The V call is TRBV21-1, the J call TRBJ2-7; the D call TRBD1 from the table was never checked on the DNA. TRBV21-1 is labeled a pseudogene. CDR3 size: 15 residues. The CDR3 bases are TGTGCCAGCAGCAAATTCGGAACAGAAACCTACGAGCAGTACTTC. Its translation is CASSKFGTETYEQYF.

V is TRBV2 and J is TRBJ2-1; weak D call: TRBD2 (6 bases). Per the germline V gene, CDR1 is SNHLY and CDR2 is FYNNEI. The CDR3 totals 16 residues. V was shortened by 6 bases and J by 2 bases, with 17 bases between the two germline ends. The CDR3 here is CASRSGTPLTYNEQFF. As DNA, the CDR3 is TGTGCCAGCAGGTCCGGGACTCCTCTAACCTACAATGAGCAGTTCTTC.

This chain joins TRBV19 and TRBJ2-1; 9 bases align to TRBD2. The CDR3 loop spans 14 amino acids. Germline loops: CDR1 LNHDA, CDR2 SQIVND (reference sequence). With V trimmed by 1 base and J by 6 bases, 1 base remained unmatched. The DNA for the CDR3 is TGTGCCAGTAGTATAGCGGGACTAGCCAATGAGCAGTTCTTC. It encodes CASSIAGLANEQFF.

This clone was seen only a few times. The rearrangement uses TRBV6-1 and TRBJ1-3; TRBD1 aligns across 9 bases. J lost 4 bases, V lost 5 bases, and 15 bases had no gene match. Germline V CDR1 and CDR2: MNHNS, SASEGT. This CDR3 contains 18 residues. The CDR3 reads CASSQGQGLGLGGNTIYF. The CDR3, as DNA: TGTGCCAGCAGTCAAGGACAGGGGCTGGGGTTGGGCGGAAACACCATATATTTT.

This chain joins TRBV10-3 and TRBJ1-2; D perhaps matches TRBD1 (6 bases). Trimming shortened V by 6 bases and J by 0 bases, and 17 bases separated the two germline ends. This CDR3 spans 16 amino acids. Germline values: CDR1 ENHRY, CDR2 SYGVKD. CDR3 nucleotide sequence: TGTGCCATCAGGGGTTCAGGGGCGCAAACTAACTATGGCTACACCTTC. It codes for CAIRGSGAQTNYGYTF.

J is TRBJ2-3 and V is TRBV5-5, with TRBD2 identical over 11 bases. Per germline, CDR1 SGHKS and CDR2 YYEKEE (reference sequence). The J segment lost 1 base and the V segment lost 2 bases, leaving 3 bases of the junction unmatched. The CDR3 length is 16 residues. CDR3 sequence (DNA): TGTGCCAGCAGCTTACTAGCGGGAGACCGCACAGATACGCAGTATTTT. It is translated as CASSLLAGDRTDTQYF.

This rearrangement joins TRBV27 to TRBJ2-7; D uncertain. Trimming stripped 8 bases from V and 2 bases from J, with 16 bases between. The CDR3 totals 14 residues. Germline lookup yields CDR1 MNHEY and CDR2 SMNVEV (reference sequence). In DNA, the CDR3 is TGTGCCAGCTCTAAGACAAGCCTTCCCTACGAGCAGTACTTC. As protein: CASSKTSLPYEQYF.

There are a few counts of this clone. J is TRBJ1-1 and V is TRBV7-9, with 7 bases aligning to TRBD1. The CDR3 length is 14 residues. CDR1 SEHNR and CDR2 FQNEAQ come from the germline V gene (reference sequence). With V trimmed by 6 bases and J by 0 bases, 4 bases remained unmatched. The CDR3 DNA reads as TGTGCCAGCAGTCGGGACAGCATGAACACTGAAGCTTTCTTT. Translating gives CASSRDSMNTEAFF.

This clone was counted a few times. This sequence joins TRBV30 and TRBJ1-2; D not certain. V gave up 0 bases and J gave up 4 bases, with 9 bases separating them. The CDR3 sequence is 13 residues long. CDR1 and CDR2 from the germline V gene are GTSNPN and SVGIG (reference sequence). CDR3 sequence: CAWSVGSVYGYTF. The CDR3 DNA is TGTGCCTGGAGTGTAGGTTCAGTCTATGGCTACACCTTC. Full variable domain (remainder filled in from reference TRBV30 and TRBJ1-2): SQTIHQWPATLVQPVGSPLSLECTVEGTSNPNLYWYRQAAGRGLQLLFYSVGIGQISSEVPQNLSASRPQDRQFILSSKKLLLSDSGFYLCAWSVGSVYGYTFGSGTRLTVV.

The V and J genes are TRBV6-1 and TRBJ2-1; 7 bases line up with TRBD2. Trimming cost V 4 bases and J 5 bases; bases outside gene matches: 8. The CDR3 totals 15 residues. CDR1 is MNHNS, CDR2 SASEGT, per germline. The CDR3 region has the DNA TGTGCCAGCAGTGCACTAGCGAGTACTAACAATGAGCAGTTCTTC. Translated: CASSALASTNNEQFF.

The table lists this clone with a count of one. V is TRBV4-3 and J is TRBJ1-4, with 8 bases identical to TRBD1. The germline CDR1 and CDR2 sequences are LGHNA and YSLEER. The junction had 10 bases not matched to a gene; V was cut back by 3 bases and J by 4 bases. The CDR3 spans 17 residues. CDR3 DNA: TGCGCCAGCAGCCAGTACACAGGACAGGGCCTTAATGAAAAACTGTTTTTT. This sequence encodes CASSQYTGQGLNEKLFF.

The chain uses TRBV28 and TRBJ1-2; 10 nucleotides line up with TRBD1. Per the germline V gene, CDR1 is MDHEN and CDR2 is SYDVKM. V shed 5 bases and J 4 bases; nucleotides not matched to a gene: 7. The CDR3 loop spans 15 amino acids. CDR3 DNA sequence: TGTGCCAGCAGTCTTGGGGGACAGGGGAGCTATGGCTACACCTTC. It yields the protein CASSLGGQGSYGYTF.

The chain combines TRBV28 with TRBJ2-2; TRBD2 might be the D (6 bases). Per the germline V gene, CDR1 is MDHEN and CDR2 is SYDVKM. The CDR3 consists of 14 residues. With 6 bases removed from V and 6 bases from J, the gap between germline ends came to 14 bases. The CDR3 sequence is CASRDGGQAGELFF. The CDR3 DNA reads TGTGCCAGCAGAGACGGAGGGCAGGCCGGGGAGCTGTTTTTT.

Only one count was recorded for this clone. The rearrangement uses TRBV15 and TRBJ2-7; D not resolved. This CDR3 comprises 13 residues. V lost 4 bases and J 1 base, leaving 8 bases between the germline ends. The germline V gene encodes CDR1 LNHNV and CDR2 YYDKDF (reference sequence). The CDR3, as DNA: TGTGCCACCAGCAACGGAGTTTCCTACGAGCAGTACTTC. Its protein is CATSNGVSYEQYF.

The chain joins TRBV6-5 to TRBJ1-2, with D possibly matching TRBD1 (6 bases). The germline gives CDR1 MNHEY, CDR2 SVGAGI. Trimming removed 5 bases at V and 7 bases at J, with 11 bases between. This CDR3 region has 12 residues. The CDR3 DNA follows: TGTGCCAGCAGTCTCAGGGGAGGTGGCTACACCTTC. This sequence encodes CASSLRGGGYTF.

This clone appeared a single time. The CDR3, as DNA: TGTGCCAGCAGCTTGGCTGAGGGTTGGGAGCAGTACTTC. It encodes CASSLAEGWEQYF. V and J are TRBV5-8 and TRBJ2-7; D might be TRBD2 (5 bases). Germline loops: CDR1 SGHTS, CDR2 YDEGEE. This CDR3 has 13 residues. Trimming took off 0 bases at V and 7 bases at J, with 11 bases between the two ends. Variable domain in full (rest from reference TRBV5-8 and TRBJ2-7): EAGVTQSPTHLIKTRGQQATLRCSPISGHTSVYWYQQALGLGLQFLLWYDEGEERNRGNFPPRFSGRQFPNYSSELNVNALELEDSALYLCASSLAEGWEQYFGPGTRLTVT.

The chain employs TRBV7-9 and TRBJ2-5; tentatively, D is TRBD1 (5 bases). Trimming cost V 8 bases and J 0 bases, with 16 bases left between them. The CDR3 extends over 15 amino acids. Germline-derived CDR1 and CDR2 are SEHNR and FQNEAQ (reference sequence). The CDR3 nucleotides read TGTGCCAGCGGAGACGTTGCAGGGTACCAAGAGACCCAGTACTTC. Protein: CASGDVAGYQETQYF.